The rows below give T cell receptor beta chains drawn from one sample of a study of T cell repertoires in cytomegalovirus infection. No antigen is known for these receptors. TCRdb reprocessed the reads via MiXCR and lists one record per CDR3 protein. The data contain about 920,000 distinct CDR3 sequences, about 33% of them singletons. The sequencing used cultured CD8+ T cells from PBMCs, collected from culture after CMV antigen stimulation. Receptors were obtained from a human donor in good health (CMV status not recorded). Some clones in this sample may be carry-over from other donors' samples. The CDR3 runs from the conserved cysteine through the conserved F or W. Fields, in order: J gene, D gene, clone size, V gene, CDR3 protein, CDR3 DNA. A D gene is named only where the DNA matches it firmly. Clone size is not always given. Where it is, it says once, few, many or a class for expanded clones.

J gene: TRBJ2-7; D gene: -; clone size: -; V gene: TRBV6-5; CDR3 protein: CASSYSRSTGSYEQYF; CDR3 DNA: TGTGCCAGCAGTTACAGCCGATCGACAGGTTCCTACGAGCAGTACTTC
J gene: TRBJ1-2; D gene: -; clone size: -; V gene: TRBV14; CDR3 protein: CASSQGSGFNYGYTF; CDR3 DNA: TGTGCCAGCAGCCAAGGGTCAGGTTTTAACTATGGCTACACCTTC
J gene: TRBJ2-7; D gene: -; clone size: -; V gene: TRBV2; CDR3 protein: CASSDAYEQYF; CDR3 DNA: TGTGCCAGCAGTGACGCCTACGAGCAGTACTTC
J gene: TRBJ2-1; D gene: -; clone size: few; V gene: TRBV12-3/TRBV12-4; CDR3 protein: CASSLVGIDEQFF; CDR3 DNA: TGTGCCAGCAGTTTAGTGGGGATCGATGAGCAGTTCTTC
J gene: TRBJ1-5; D gene: -; clone size: few; V gene: TRBV6-6; CDR3 protein: CASSYGQVYSPQHF; CDR3 DNA: TGTGCCAGCAGTTACGGGCAGGTGTATTCGCCCCAGCATTTT
J gene: TRBJ2-1; D gene: TRBD1; clone size: -; V gene: TRBV7-9; CDR3 protein: CASSLDRGLRNEQFF; CDR3 DNA: TGTGCCAGCAGCTTGGACAGGGGGCTTAGGAATGAGCAGTTCTTC
J gene: TRBJ2-2; D gene: -; clone size: -; V gene: TRBV4-1; CDR3 protein: CASSQVQSNTGELFF; CDR3 DNA: TGCGCCAGCAGCCAAGTTCAGTCGAACACCGGGGAGCTGTTTTTT
J gene: TRBJ2-7; D gene: -; clone size: few; V gene: TRBV11-3; CDR3 protein: CASSLEPGMSYEQYF; CDR3 DNA: TGTGCCAGCAGCTTAGAGCCGGGGATGTCCTACGAGCAGTACTTC
J gene: TRBJ1-2; D gene: -; clone size: -; V gene: TRBV6-5; CDR3 protein: CASSYSGRGRYGYTF; CDR3 DNA: TGTGCCAGCAGTTACTCGGGACGTGGCCGCTATGGCTACACCTTC
J gene: TRBJ2-1; D gene: -; clone size: many; V gene: TRBV11-2; CDR3 protein: CASSLEGPGENEQFF; CDR3 DNA: TGTGCCAGCAGCTTAGAAGGTCCGGGGGAGAATGAGCAGTTCTTC
J gene: TRBJ1-3; D gene: TRBD1; clone size: many; V gene: TRBV7-9; CDR3 protein: CASSFLTGESSGNTIYF; CDR3 DNA: TGTGCCAGCAGCTTTCTGACAGGGGAAAGCTCTGGAAACACCATATATTTT
J gene: TRBJ2-3; D gene: TRBD2; clone size: few; V gene: TRBV3-1; CDR3 protein: CASSQDLGGFTDTQYF; CDR3 DNA: TGTGCCAGCAGCCAAGATCTCGGGGGGTTCACAGATACGCAGTATTTT
J gene: TRBJ2-6; D gene: -; clone size: -; V gene: TRBV27; CDR3 protein: CASGTDSSGANVLTF; CDR3 DNA: TGTGCCAGCGGTACGGATAGCTCTGGGGCCAACGTCCTGACTTTC
J gene: TRBJ1-6; D gene: -; clone size: few; V gene: TRBV28; CDR3 protein: CASSLRGERVSPLHF; CDR3 DNA: TGTGCCAGCAGTTTACGAGGGGAAAGGGTATCACCCCTCCACTTT
J gene: TRBJ2-5; D gene: -; clone size: few; V gene: TRBV6-2/TRBV6-3; CDR3 protein: CASTLIQGTKETQYF; CDR3 DNA: TGTGCCAGCACCCTAATACAGGGTACTAAAGAGACCCAGTACTTC
J gene: TRBJ2-2; D gene: -; clone size: few; V gene: TRBV7-6; CDR3 protein: CASSLSGIGELFF; CDR3 DNA: TGTGCCAGCAGCTTATCGGGGATTGGGGAGCTGTTTTTT
J gene: TRBJ2-3; D gene: TRBD1; clone size: many; V gene: TRBV7-2; CDR3 protein: CASSLRDRNTDTQYF; CDR3 DNA: TGTGCCAGCAGCCTCCGGGACAGAAACACAGATACGCAGTATTTT
J gene: TRBJ1-1; D gene: -; clone size: few; V gene: TRBV6-1; CDR3 protein: CASSELAGNTEAFF; CDR3 DNA: TGTGCCAGCAGTGAATTGGCGGGGAACACTGAAGCTTTCTTT
J gene: TRBJ2-7; D gene: TRBD1; clone size: -; V gene: TRBV12-3/TRBV12-4; CDR3 protein: CASRGRDRGQYEQYF; CDR3 DNA: TGTGCCAGCAGGGGACGGGACAGGGGGCAGTACGAGCAGTACTTC
J gene: TRBJ2-5; D gene: -; clone size: -; V gene: TRBV10-3; CDR3 protein: CAISELARPETQYF; CDR3 DNA: TGTGCCATCAGTGAATTGGCCAGACCCGAGACCCAGTACTTC
J gene: TRBJ2-5; D gene: -; clone size: -; V gene: TRBV5-4; CDR3 protein: CASRPGVAQETQYF; CDR3 DNA: TGTGCCAGCAGGCCCGGGGTGGCCCAAGAGACCCAGTACTTC
J gene: TRBJ1-3; D gene: TRBD1; clone size: -; V gene: TRBV15; CDR3 protein: CATSRTGGAGNTIYF; CDR3 DNA: TGTGCCACCAGCAGGACAGGGGGAGCTGGAAACACCATATATTTT
J gene: TRBJ1-1; D gene: -; clone size: -; V gene: TRBV6-4; CDR3 protein: CASRATENTEAFF; CDR3 DNA: TGTGCCAGCAGAGCGACAGAGAACACTGAAGCTTTCTTT
J gene: TRBJ2-3; D gene: TRBD2; clone size: few; V gene: TRBV27; CDR3 protein: CASSYLAGALTDTQYF; CDR3 DNA: TGTGCCAGCAGTTATTTAGCGGGGGCCCTCACAGATACGCAGTATTTT
J gene: TRBJ1-6; D gene: -; clone size: -; V gene: TRBV5-6; CDR3 protein: CASSGGRTNSPLHF; CDR3 DNA: TGTGCCAGCAGCGGGGGTAGAACTAATTCACCCCTCCACTTT
J gene: TRBJ1-2; D gene: TRBD1; clone size: -; V gene: TRBV14; CDR3 protein: CASSHGDRGNFYGYTF; CDR3 DNA: TGTGCCAGCAGCCACGGGGACAGGGGGAATTTCTATGGCTACACCTTC
J gene: TRBJ1-1; D gene: -; clone size: once; V gene: TRBV14; CDR3 protein: CASSHFKGTEAFF; CDR3 DNA: TGTGCCAGCAGCCACTTCAAGGGCACTGAAGCTTTCTTT
J gene: TRBJ2-5; D gene: -; clone size: few; V gene: TRBV7-9; CDR3 protein: CASSPWTAQETQYF; CDR3 DNA: TGTGCCAGCAGCCCGTGGACAGCTCAAGAGACCCAGTACTTC
J gene: TRBJ2-5; D gene: -; clone size: few; V gene: TRBV7-9; CDR3 protein: CASSLALGLQGTQYF; CDR3 DNA: TGTGCCAGCAGCTTAGCGTTGGGACTCCAAGGGACCCAGTACTTC
J gene: TRBJ2-3; D gene: -; clone size: few; V gene: TRBV6-1; CDR3 protein: CASTARRGGASTDTQYF; CDR3 DNA: TGTGCCAGCACCGCTCGCAGGGGGGGGGCTAGCACAGATACGCAGTATTTT
J gene: TRBJ1-5; D gene: -; clone size: few; V gene: TRBV12-3/TRBV12-4; CDR3 protein: CASSLGRIEPQHF; CDR3 DNA: TGTGCCAGCAGTTTAGGGAGAATTGAGCCCCAGCATTTT
J gene: TRBJ2-5; D gene: -; clone size: -; V gene: TRBV4-3; CDR3 protein: CASSQEAQKGQETQYF; CDR3 DNA: TGCGCCAGCAGCCAAGAGGCCCAAAAGGGCCAAGAGACCCAGTACTTC
J gene: TRBJ1-2; D gene: -; clone size: once; V gene: TRBV4-3; CDR3 protein: CASSQDRVANYGYTF; CDR3 DNA: TGCGCCAGCAGCCAAGATAGGGTGGCTAACTATGGCTACACCTTC
J gene: TRBJ2-7; D gene: -; clone size: -; V gene: TRBV7-8; CDR3 protein: CASSLVWGGYEQYF; CDR3 DNA: TGTGCCAGCAGCCTAGTGTGGGGAGGCTACGAGCAGTACTTC
J gene: TRBJ2-1; D gene: -; clone size: few; V gene: TRBV20-1; CDR3 protein: CSVVQDNEQFF; CDR3 DNA: TGCAGTGTTGTGCAGGACAATGAGCAGTTCTTC
J gene: TRBJ2-7; D gene: TRBD1; clone size: -; V gene: TRBV29-1; CDR3 protein: CSVDPGQGNEQYF; CDR3 DNA: TGCAGCGTCGACCCTGGACAGGGGAACGAGCAGTACTTC
J gene: TRBJ2-2; D gene: TRBD2; clone size: -; V gene: TRBV6-1; CDR3 protein: CAAGGTNTGELFF; CDR3 DNA: TGTGCCGCGGGAGGGACGAACACCGGGGAGCTGTTTTTT
J gene: TRBJ1-1; D gene: TRBD1; clone size: few; V gene: TRBV5-1; CDR3 protein: CASSLVKTGPENTEAFF; CDR3 DNA: TGCGCCAGCAGCTTGGTAAAGACAGGGCCCGAGAACACTGAAGCTTTCTTT
J gene: TRBJ1-2; D gene: TRBD1; clone size: -; V gene: TRBV4-1; CDR3 protein: CASSQDGAGGAWGYTF; CDR3 DNA: TGCGCCAGCAGCCAAGACGGGGCAGGGGGCGCTTGGGGCTACACCTTC
J gene: TRBJ1-1; D gene: -; clone size: few; V gene: TRBV27; CDR3 protein: CASSLQGLAFF; CDR3 DNA: TGTGCCAGCAGTTTACAGGGGTTGGCTTTCTTT
J gene: TRBJ1-3; D gene: -; clone size: -; V gene: TRBV12-3/TRBV12-4; CDR3 protein: CASSFRNAVSGNTIYF; CDR3 DNA: TGTGCCAGCAGTTTTCGAAACGCCGTCTCTGGAAACACCATATATTTT
J gene: TRBJ2-1; D gene: TRBD1; clone size: few; V gene: TRBV7-6; CDR3 protein: CASSPPGQKYNEQFF; CDR3 DNA: TGTGCCAGCAGCCCTCCGGGACAGAAGTACAATGAGCAGTTCTTC
J gene: TRBJ2-2; D gene: -; clone size: few; V gene: TRBV7-9; CDR3 protein: CASSLSRGELFF; CDR3 DNA: TGTGCCAGCAGCTTAAGCCGCGGGGAGCTGTTTTTT
J gene: TRBJ2-1; D gene: -; clone size: -; V gene: TRBV7-8; CDR3 protein: CASSLAPEGDEQFF; CDR3 DNA: TGTGCCAGCAGCTTGGCCCCCGAGGGAGACGAGCAGTTCTTC
J gene: TRBJ2-3; D gene: -; clone size: -; V gene: TRBV2; CDR3 protein: CASVPIGPDTQYF; CDR3 DNA: TGTGCCAGCGTACCCATAGGCCCAGATACGCAGTATTTT
J gene: TRBJ2-1; D gene: TRBD2; clone size: few; V gene: TRBV14; CDR3 protein: CASTQGAGRGNEQFF; CDR3 DNA: TGTGCCAGCACCCAAGGAGCGGGGAGGGGAAATGAGCAGTTCTTC
J gene: TRBJ2-3; D gene: -; clone size: -; V gene: TRBV7-6; CDR3 protein: CASSLAAARTDTQYF; CDR3 DNA: TGTGCCAGCAGCTTAGCGGCAGCACGCACAGATACGCAGTATTTT
J gene: TRBJ1-2; D gene: -; clone size: many; V gene: TRBV7-9; CDR3 protein: CASSLVAVNYGYTF; CDR3 DNA: TGTGCCAGCAGCTTAGTGGCAGTGAACTATGGCTACACCTTC
J gene: TRBJ1-2; D gene: -; clone size: -; V gene: TRBV7-3; CDR3 protein: CASNFGTGYGYTF; CDR3 DNA: TGTGCCAGCAACTTTGGGACCGGCTATGGCTACACCTTC
J gene: TRBJ2-5; D gene: TRBD1; clone size: few; V gene: TRBV7-6; CDR3 protein: CASSPPGGTETQYF; CDR3 DNA: TGTGCCAGCAGCCCCCCAGGGGGCACAGAGACCCAGTACTTC
J gene: TRBJ1-1; D gene: -; clone size: few; V gene: TRBV7-9; CDR3 protein: CASSLWIRPLDTEAFF; CDR3 DNA: TGTGCCAGCAGCTTATGGATCCGGCCTCTTGATACTGAAGCTTTCTTT